Given below is one TCR beta chain in context. The antigen remains unidentified. The CDR3 runs to 15 residues. Germline CDR1 is SGHAT and CDR2 is FQNNGV. The trim removed 0 bases at V and 6 bases at J, leaving 3 bases unmatched. The sample originates from a study of early T cells in non-severe SARS-CoV-2 infection. Looking at the study overall: The study sequenced bulk RNA from unsorted whole blood, with chains unpaired. Findings of the study overall: Database matching using VDJdb favored anti-spike CD8 responses, with private and CD4 specificities left missing.

Attachment of unique molecular identifiers was made to individual cDNA molecules. TCRdb re-called the 5' RACE reads with MiXCR, one entry per CDR3 protein. This table holds approximately 110,000 distinct CDR3 sequences, 15% found once. V usage is TRBV11-2 and J usage is TRBJ2-2; 8 bases match TRBD2. The source material was whole blood. This sequence was found in an adult who was a healthcare worker with PCR-confirmed SARS-CoV-2 infection or an uninfected control (not recorded which). This CDR3 is CASSLEGLVPGELFF. The CDR3, as DNA: TGTGCCAGCAGCTTAGAGGGACTAGTTCCCGGGGAGCTGTTTTTT.